This TCR beta chain was recorded in a study of blood T cell repertoires in COVID-19. V lost 0 bases, J lost 3 bases, and 1 base stayed unmatched. Germline V gives CDR1 MGHRA, CDR2 YSYEKL. The CDR3 has 14 residues. The data were produced by immunoSEQ multiplex PCR, yet TCRdb's version contains in-frame clones alone and is incomplete. The sample holds some 69,000 clones; 80% to 90% are singletons and the top ten take almost 5%. Input material: peripheral blood. This rearrangement joins TRBV4-1 to TRBJ2-7; 8 bases are a match to TRBD2. The sequence derives from a woman aged 50 to 60 with active COVID-19. CDR3: CASSQDTSGYEQYF. The DNA for the CDR3 is TGCGCCAGCAGCCAAGATACTAGCGGCTACGAGCAGTACTTC.